The T cell receptor beta chain described here comes from a study of blood T cell repertoires in COVID-19. Across the whole study: In each case, the material was cDNA or gDNA derived from T cells, B-cell-depleted T cells, or PBMCs.

CDR3 length: 16 amino acids. Between the trimmed V and J ends, which lost 3 bases and 3 bases, there was a span of 14 bases. The germline CDR1 and CDR2 sequences are SNHLY and FYNNEI. TCRdb's table, derived via immunoSEQ multiplex PCR, lists solely in-frame clones and lacks some. The table includes tens of thousands of clones, 80% to 95% detected once. The source material was peripheral blood. The chain recombines TRBV2 with TRBJ1-4, with D perhaps matching TRBD1 (5 bases). The sequence was obtained from a woman older than 75 with acute or convalescent COVID-19. The chain's CDR3 is CASSDQGLRANEKLFF. The CDR3, as DNA: TGTGCCAGCAGTGATCAGGGTCTCCGGGCTAATGAAAAACTGTTTTTT.